A single sample gave rise to the 26 T cell receptor beta chains below, sequenced in a study of shared clonotypes between healthy human individuals. Sequencing was performed with immunoSEQ multiplex PCR; in TCRdb, only in-frame clones are kept and a portion is missing. Here the sample spans about 2.1 million clones, just under 95% being singletons. The naive CD8 subset, CD45RO-negative cells positively selected for CCR7, excluded terminally differentiated effector memory CD45RA+ cells. The specimen sequenced was naive CD8+ T cells from PBMCs. The receptors were gathered from a man aged 18 to 30 in good health. Some clones in this sample may be carry-over from other donors' samples.

The chain has TRBV5-1 and TRBJ2-7, with TRBD2 matching over 7 bases. J gave up 0 bases and V 0 bases, and 9 bases lay outside the gene matches. The CDR3 has 17 amino acids. The germline V gene has CDR1 SGHRS and CDR2 YFSETQ. CDR3 in DNA: TGCGCCAGCAGCTTGGACAAGCGGGGAGGGATCTCCTACGAGCAGTACTTC. It is translated as CASSLDKRGGISYEQYF.

The chain joins TRBV13 to TRBJ2-3; D remains ambiguous. V lost 2 bases to trimming and J lost 2 bases, with 8 bases between them. There are 14 residues in the CDR3. Germline V lookup: CDR1 PRHDT, CDR2 FYEKMQ (reference sequence). CDR3: CASSLRMSTDTQYF. CDR3 in DNA: TGTGCCAGCAGCTTACGAATGTCCACAGATACGCAGTATTTT. Variable domain in full (rest from reference TRBV13 and TRBJ2-3): AAGVIQSPRHLIKEKRETATLKCYPIPRHDTVYWYQQGPGQDPQFLISFYEKMQSDKGSIPDRFSAQQFSDYHSELNMSSLELGDSALYFCASSLRMSTDTQYFGPGTRLTVL.

This clone appeared a few times. The J gene is TRBJ1-5, the V gene TRBV19, with TRBD1 identical over 9 bases. J was trimmed by 5 bases and V by 4 bases; bases with no gene match: 6. Germline values: CDR1 LNHDA, CDR2 SQIVND (reference sequence). The CDR3 extends over 15 amino acids. This CDR3 is CASSRDREGDQPQHF. The CDR3 DNA reads TGTGCCAGTAGTAGGGACAGGGAAGGCGATCAGCCCCAGCATTTT.

The genes are TRBV15 and TRBJ2-4; TRBD2 is a possible D gene (5 bases). Germline-derived CDR1 and CDR2 are LNHNV and YYDKDF (reference sequence). This CDR3 spans 14 amino acids. Trimming removed 2 bases from V and 9 bases from J, with 14 bases in between. CDR3 coding DNA: TGTGCCACCAGCAGAACTCGCGGACGGGGCATTCAGTACTTC. It specifies CATSRTRGRGIQYF.

The chain links TRBV10-3 to TRBJ2-3, with D possibly matching TRBD1 (6 bases). Germline V gives CDR1 ENHRY, CDR2 SYGVKD. With 6 bases removed from V and 0 bases from J, the gap between germline ends came to 13 bases. The CDR3 sequence is 15 residues long. CDR3 amino acids: CAIRGDTYSTDTQYF. The CDR3 DNA is TGTGCCATCAGGGGGGACACCTATAGCACAGATACGCAGTATTTT.

The chain is built from TRBV28 and TRBJ2-5; TRBD2 agrees at 9 bases. Germline V gene lookup returns CDR1 MDHEN and CDR2 SYDVKM. The CDR3 is 19 residues long. V lost 1 base and J lost 4; bases outside the gene matches: 16. The CDR3, as DNA: TGTGCCAGCAGTTTATTGGAGGGACCGACTAGCGGAGGGGGAGAGACCCAGTACTTC. Translated, it gives CASSLLEGPTSGGGETQYF.

The chain uses TRBV14 and TRBJ2-5, with D possibly matching TRBD2 (5 bases). In germline, CDR1 is SGHDN, CDR2 FVKESK. V was shortened by 3 bases and J by 2 bases, with 10 bases between the two germline ends. This CDR3 spans 14 amino acids. The CDR3 DNA is TGTGCCAGCAGCCATTCCTCGGGACAAGAGACCCAGTACTTC. This gives the protein CASSHSSGQETQYF.

V is TRBV4-3 and J is TRBJ2-2, with a possible D match to TRBD2 (6 bases). V shed 5 bases and J shed 0 bases, with 16 bases lying between them. The CDR3 consists of 17 residues. Germline CDR1 reads LGHNA; CDR2 reads YSLEER. The CDR3 sequence is CASSGGLTRSNTGELFF. The CDR3 DNA is TGCGCCAGCAGCGGGGGACTGACCAGATCGAACACCGGGGAGCTGTTTTTT.

The chain uses TRBV27 and TRBJ2-3, with 7 bases fitting TRBD2. Germline CDR1 MNHEY, CDR2 SMNVEV (reference sequence). CDR3 length equals 16 residues. The junction had 8 bases not matched to a gene; V was cut back by 3 bases and J by 2 bases. The DNA for the CDR3 is TGTGCCAGCAGTTTCCGACTAGCAGCCCTCACAGATACGCAGTATTTT. It yields the protein CASSFRLAALTDTQYF.

The rearrangement links TRBV7-2 to TRBJ2-1; D possibly corresponds to TRBD2 (5 bases). The CDR3 extends over 18 amino acids. Trimming removed 2 bases from V and 2 bases from J, with 19 bases in between. Germline CDR1 is SGHTA and CDR2 is FQGNSA. The DNA for the CDR3 is TGTGCCAGCAGCTTACTTTGGCGGGCCCACGCCCCCTACAATGAGCAGTTCTTC. It codes for CASSLLWRAHAPYNEQFF.

This chain joins TRBV6-1 and TRBJ1-2; D not certain. Trimming pared 8 bases from V and 3 bases from J, leaving 13 bases between. The germline CDR1 and CDR2 sequences are MNHNS and SASEGT. The CDR3 has 13 residues. The CDR3 coding sequence is TGTGCCAGCGGCCACGGAGCTGACTATGGCTACACCTTC. As protein: CASGHGADYGYTF.

This clone was seen a few times. This same CDR3 is encoded by further DNA sequences in the sample. The chain links TRBV7-9 to TRBJ1-1, with 8 bases that match TRBD1. The CDR3 has 14 amino acids. The V and J ends lost 5 bases and 1 base, in that order; junction bases with no gene match: 3. The germline gives CDR1 SEHNR, CDR2 FQNEAQ (reference sequence). The CDR3 DNA reads TGTGCCAGCAGCCTTGGACAGGGGAACACTGAAGCTTTCTTT. The encoded protein is CASSLGQGNTEAFF.

V gene TRBV29-1 combines with J gene TRBJ2-1; 11 nucleotides agree with TRBD2. V gave up 7 bases and J gave up 7 bases; unmatched junction bases: 18. The CDR3 length is 17 residues. Germline-derived CDR1 and CDR2 are SQVTM and ANQGSEA. CDR3 protein: CSADTPILAGVGNEQFF. The CDR3 nucleotides read TGCAGCGCCGACACTCCCATACTAGCGGGAGTAGGGAATGAGCAGTTCTTC.

V usage is TRBV28 and J usage is TRBJ2-7; no clear D gene. Germline CDR1 reads MDHEN; CDR2 reads SYDVKM. V was clipped by 5 bases and J by 2 bases, with 10 bases between them. The CDR3 totals 13 residues. CDR3 bases: TGTGCCAGCAGTCCCGGGCCTACCTACGAGCAGTACTTC. Protein sequence: CASSPGPTYEQYF.

V gene TRBV25-1 combines with J gene TRBJ2-1; 9 bases are a match to TRBD2. V lost 3 bases and J lost 8; bases outside the gene matches: 14. The CDR3 spans 17 residues. Looked up from germline, CDR1 is MGHDK and CDR2 is SYGVNS. CDR3 sequence (DNA): TGTGCCAGCAGTGATCGGCTAGCGGGACACAGACAGTATGAGCAGTTCTTC. Protein: CASSDRLAGHRQYEQFF.

This chain uses TRBV15 with TRBJ2-2; no definite D call. From germline, CDR1 is LNHNV and CDR2 YYDKDF (reference sequence). Trimming shortened V by 0 bases and J by 5 bases, and 10 bases separated the two germline ends. The CDR3 covers 15 residues. The CDR3 protein is CATSRDVPRTGELFF. The CDR3 coding sequence is TGTGCCACCAGCAGAGACGTGCCCAGAACCGGGGAGCTGTTTTTT. Variable domain in full (rest from reference TRBV15 and TRBJ2-2): DAMVIQNPRYQVTQFGKPVTLSCSQTLNHNVMYWYQQKSSQAPKLLFHYYDKDFNNEADTPDNFQSRRPNTSFCFLDIRSPGLGDTAMYLCATSRDVPRTGELFFGEGSRLTVL.

This clone showed up just once. The genes are TRBV9 and TRBJ1-1; 10 nucleotides line up with TRBD1. The V and J ends lost 4 bases and 4 bases, in that order; junction bases with no gene match: 10. Germline values: CDR1 SGDLS, CDR2 YYNGEE. There are 16 residues in the CDR3. The CDR3 here is CASSKRDRGPSTEAFF. The CDR3 DNA follows: TGTGCCAGCAGCAAACGGGACAGGGGCCCCAGCACTGAAGCTTTCTTT.

This clone is a singleton in its sample. The chain joins TRBV2 to TRBJ2-1; 7 nucleotides agree with TRBD2. From germline, CDR1 is SNHLY and CDR2 FYNNEI. Trimming cost V 1 base and J 4 bases; bases outside gene matches: 7. The CDR3 is made up of 16 amino acids. CDR3 coding DNA: TGTGCCAGCAGTGAAGAGGCTGCTAGCGGTTACAATGAGCAGTTCTTC. Translating it yields CASSEEAASGYNEQFF. The complete variable domain, with remaining parts taken from reference TRBV2 and TRBJ2-1, reads EPEVTQTPSHQVTQMGQEVILRCVPISNHLYFYWYRQILGQKVEFLVSFYNNEISEKSEIFDDQFSVERPDGSNFTLKIRSTKLEDSAMYFCASSEEAASGYNEQFFGPGTRLTVL.

J is TRBJ2-2 and V is TRBV9, with D unclear. Trimming pared 2 bases from V and 7 bases from J, leaving 6 bases between. Germline V gene lookup returns CDR1 SGDLS and CDR2 YYNGEE. The CDR3 covers 12 residues. The CDR3 reads CASSVLNGELFF. CDR3 sequence (DNA): TGTGCCAGCAGCGTTTTAAACGGGGAGCTGTTTTTT. Complete variable domain (other parts from reference TRBV9 and TRBJ2-2): DSGVTQTPKHLITATGQRVTLRCSPRSGDLSVYWYQQSLDQGLQFLIQYYNGEERAKGNILERFSAQQFPDLHSELNLSSLELGDSALYFCASSVLNGELFFGEGSRLTVL.

This chain joins TRBV28 and TRBJ1-1; TRBD1 might be the D (5 bases). Per the germline V gene, CDR1 is MDHEN and CDR2 is SYDVKM. Between the trimmed V and J ends, which lost 3 bases and 10 bases, there was a span of 15 bases. This CDR3 contains 13 residues. The CDR3 reads CASSFGTARPAFF. The CDR3 DNA sequence: TGTGCCAGCAGTTTCGGGACCGCCCGCCCAGCTTTCTTT.

In this sample, this clone turned up a few times. The chain carries TRBV27 and TRBJ1-5; no reliable D call. CDR1 MNHEY and CDR2 SMNVEV come from the germline V gene (reference sequence). Trimming pared 5 bases from V and 9 bases from J, leaving 14 bases between. The CDR3 loop spans 13 amino acids. The CDR3 coding sequence is TGTGCCAGCAGTCCCGACGGCGCTTGGCCCCAGCATTTT. This translates into CASSPDGAWPQHF.

In its sample, this clone was seen once. V and J are TRBV7-9 and TRBJ2-7; D unclear. Per the germline V gene, CDR1 is SEHNR and CDR2 is FQNEAQ (reference sequence). The CDR3 is 13 amino acids. Trimming removed 2 bases from V and 5 bases from J, with 10 bases in between. CDR3: CASSLFLADEQYF. For the CDR3, the DNA is TGTGCCAGCAGCTTATTCCTCGCTGACGAGCAGTACTTC. Full variable domain (missing parts from reference TRBV7-9 and TRBJ2-7): DTGVSQNPRHKITKRGQNVTFRCDPISEHNRLYWYRQTLGQGPEFLTYFQNEAQLEKSRLLSDRFSAERPKGSFSTLEIQRTEQGDSAMYLCASSLFLADEQYFGPGTRLTVT.

The chain couples TRBV7-9 to TRBJ2-1, with D perhaps being TRBD1 or TRBD2 (5 bases each). V was trimmed by 3 bases and J by 8 bases, leaving 23 bases between them. CDR1 is SEHNR and CDR2 is FQNEAQ in the germline V gene (reference sequence). The CDR3 spans 17 residues. DNA of the CDR3: TGTGCCAGCAGCTTCCCACCCGGGACCCCGACCCTCGATGAGCAGTTCTTC. Translating it yields CASSFPPGTPTLDEQFF. Filled out from reference TRBV7-9 and TRBJ2-1, the complete variable domain reads DTGVSQNPRHKITKRGQNVTFRCDPISEHNRLYWYRQTLGQGPEFLTYFQNEAQLEKSRLLSDRFSAERPKGSFSTLEIQRTEQGDSAMYLCASSFPPGTPTLDEQFFGPGTRLTVL.

DNA for the CDR3: TGTGCCGGGCAATCCGGGGTGGCGGATCAGCCCCAGCATTTT. Amino acids: CAGQSGVADQPQHF. The chain employs TRBV28 and TRBJ1-5, with D unclear. The CDR3 is 14 residues long. The V end lost 11 bases, the J end lost 5 bases, and 19 bases lay between the germline ends. Germline V lookup: CDR1 MDHEN, CDR2 SYDVKM. The variable domain in full, completed from reference TRBV28 and TRBJ1-5, reads DVKVTQSSRYLVKRTGEKVFLECVQDMDHENMFWYRQDPGLGLRLIYFSYDVKMKEKGDIPEGYSVSREKKERFSLILESASTNQTSMYLCAGQSGVADQPQHFGDGTRLSIL.

Points on this clone: Distinct nucleotide sequences in the sample also encode this CDR3. The rearrangement uses TRBV10-3 and TRBJ2-1; 13 bases map to TRBD2. With 2 bases clipped from V and 8 bases from J, the junction kept 3 bases outside the gene matches. This CDR3 contains 15 residues. The V gene's germline CDR1 is ENHRY and CDR2 SYGVKD. Here the CDR3 DNA reads TGTGCCATCAGTGAGGGACTAGCGGGAGAGTATGAGCAGTTCTTC. It codes for CAISEGLAGEYEQFF.

CDR3 nucleotides: TGTGCCAGCAGCACCTCTCCCGGGAGCGGGTTCTCCTACGAGCAGTACTTC. Its translation: CASSTSPGSGFSYEQYF. The V gene is TRBV27, the J gene TRBJ2-7, with D perhaps matching TRBD2 (6 bases). Trimming removed 6 bases from V and 0 bases from J, with 21 bases in between. The CDR3 is 17 amino acids. Germline V gene data show CDR1 as MNHEY and CDR2 as SMNVEV (reference sequence).